A single sample gave rise to the 5 T cell receptor beta chains below, sequenced in a study of T cell responses to AZD1222 COVID-19 vaccine. The protocol was immunoSEQ multiplex PCR, while the TCRdb copy is restricted to in-frame clones and leaves out a portion. The profile shows 80,000 to 90,000 clones, approximately 88% of them singletons. The source material was peripheral blood, sampled 28 days after the second AZD1222 dose. The receptors derive from an adult who received the AZD1222 COVID-19 vaccine.

The rearrangement joins TRBV3-1 (or the pseudogene TRBV3-2) to TRBJ2-5; D is unresolved. CDR1 and CDR2 from the germline V gene are LGHDT and YNNKEL (reference sequence). V lost 3 bases and J 4 bases, leaving 9 bases between the germline ends. This CDR3 region has 13 residues. The CDR3, as DNA: TGTGCCAGCAGCCATGACGCTGCAGAGACCCAGTACTTC. This sequence encodes CASSHDAAETQYF.

The CDR3 sequence is CASASVQGDQPQHF. CDR3 nucleotides: TGTGCCAGCGCGTCGGTTCAGGGGGATCAGCCCCAGCATTTT. This sequence joins TRBV28 and TRBJ1-5, with TRBD1 matching 7 bases. After removal of 8 bases from V and 5 bases from J, the junction contained 9 bases not matched to a gene. The CDR3 sequence is 14 residues long. The V gene's germline CDR1 is MDHEN and CDR2 SYDVKM.

This chain links TRBV6-1 with TRBJ2-1; 7 bases align to TRBD2. The CDR3 is 18 residues long. Germline V gene sequence: CDR1 MNHNS, CDR2 SASEGT. Unmatched junction bases numbered 11, after V lost 2 bases and J lost 1 base. The CDR3 DNA follows: TGTGCCAGCAGTGAAAATATCGGTGGGGGGGGTTCCTACAATGAGCAGTTCTTC. Protein product: CASSENIGGGGSYNEQFF.

This clone was seen only once. This chain connects TRBV9 to TRBJ2-7; 8 bases fit TRBD2. CDR3 length: 15 amino acids. After removal of 0 bases from V and 0 bases from J, the junction contained 2 bases not matched to a gene. Germline values: CDR1 SGDLS, CDR2 YYNGEE. CDR3 amino acids: CASSVGLASSYEQYF. The CDR3 DNA sequence: TGTGCCAGCAGCGTAGGACTAGCGAGCTCCTACGAGCAGTACTTC.

The chain uses TRBV5-1 and TRBJ1-3, with 10 bases identical to TRBD1. V lost 4 bases and J lost 2; bases outside the gene matches: 6. Germline V gene data show CDR1 as SGHRS and CDR2 as YFSETQ. The CDR3 runs to 16 residues. The CDR3 DNA is TGCGCCAGCAGCAGCACCGGGACAGGGGCTGGAAACACCATATATTTT. Translating it yields CASSSTGTGAGNTIYF.